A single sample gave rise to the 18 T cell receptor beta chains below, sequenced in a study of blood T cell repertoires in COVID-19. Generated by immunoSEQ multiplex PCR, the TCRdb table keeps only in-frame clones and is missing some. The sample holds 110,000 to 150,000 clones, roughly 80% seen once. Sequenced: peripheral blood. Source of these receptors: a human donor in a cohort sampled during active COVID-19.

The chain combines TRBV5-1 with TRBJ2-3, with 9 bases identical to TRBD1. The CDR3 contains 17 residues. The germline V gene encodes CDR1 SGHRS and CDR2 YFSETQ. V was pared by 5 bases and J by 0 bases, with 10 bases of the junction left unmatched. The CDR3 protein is CASSYQTGTGSTDTQYF. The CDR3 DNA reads TGCGCCAGCAGTTATCAAACCGGGACAGGGAGCACAGATACGCAGTATTTT.

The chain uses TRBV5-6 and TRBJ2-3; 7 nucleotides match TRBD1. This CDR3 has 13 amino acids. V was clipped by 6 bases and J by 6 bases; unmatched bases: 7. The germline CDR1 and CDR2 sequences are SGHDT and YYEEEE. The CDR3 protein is CASNPTGVDTQYF. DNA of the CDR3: TGTGCCAGCAACCCTACAGGGGTTGATACGCAGTATTTT.

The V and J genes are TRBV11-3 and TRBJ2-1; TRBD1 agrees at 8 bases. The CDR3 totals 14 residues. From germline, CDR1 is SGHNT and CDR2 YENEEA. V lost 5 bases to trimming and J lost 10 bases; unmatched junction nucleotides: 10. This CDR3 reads CASSQGQAEGEQFF. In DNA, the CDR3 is TGTGCCAGCAGCCAGGGACAGGCGGAGGGGGAGCAGTTCTTC.

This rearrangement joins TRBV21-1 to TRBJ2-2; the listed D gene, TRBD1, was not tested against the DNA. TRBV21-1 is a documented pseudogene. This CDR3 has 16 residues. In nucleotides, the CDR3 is TGTGCCAGCAGCAGTCCCGGGACAGGGGACACCGGGGAGCTGTTTTTT. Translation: CASSSPGTGDTGELFF.

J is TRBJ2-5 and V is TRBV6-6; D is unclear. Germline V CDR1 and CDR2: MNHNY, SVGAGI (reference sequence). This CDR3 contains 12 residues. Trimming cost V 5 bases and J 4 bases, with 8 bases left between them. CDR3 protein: CASSQLGETQYF. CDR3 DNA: TGTGCCAGCAGTCAGCTAGGAGAGACCCAGTACTTC.

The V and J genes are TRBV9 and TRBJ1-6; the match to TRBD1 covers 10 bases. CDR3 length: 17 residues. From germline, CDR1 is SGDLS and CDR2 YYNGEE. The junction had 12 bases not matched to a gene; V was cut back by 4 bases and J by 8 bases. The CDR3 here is CASSPRGTGELYSPLHF. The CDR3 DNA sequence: TGTGCCAGCAGCCCAAGGGGGACAGGGGAGCTATATTCACCCCTCCACTTT.

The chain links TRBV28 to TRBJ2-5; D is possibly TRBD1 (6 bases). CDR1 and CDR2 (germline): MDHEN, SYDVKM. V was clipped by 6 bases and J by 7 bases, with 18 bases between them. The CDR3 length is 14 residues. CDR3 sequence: CASRYGRAGVTQYF. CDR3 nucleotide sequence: TGTGCCAGCAGATACGGACGAGCAGGGGTGACCCAGTACTTC. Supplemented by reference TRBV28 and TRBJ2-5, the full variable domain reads DVKVTQSSRYLVKRTGEKVFLECVQDMDHENMFWYRQDPGLGLRLIYFSYDVKMKEKGDIPEGYSVSREKKERFSLILESASTNQTSMYLCASRYGRAGVTQYFGPGTRLLVL.

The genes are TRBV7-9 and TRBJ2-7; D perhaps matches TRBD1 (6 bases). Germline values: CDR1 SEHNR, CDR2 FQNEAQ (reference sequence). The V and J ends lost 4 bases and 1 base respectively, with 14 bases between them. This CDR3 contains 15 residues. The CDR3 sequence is CASSSQQGLSYEQYF. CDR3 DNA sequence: TGTGCCAGCAGCTCCCAACAGGGTCTGTCCTACGAGCAGTACTTC.

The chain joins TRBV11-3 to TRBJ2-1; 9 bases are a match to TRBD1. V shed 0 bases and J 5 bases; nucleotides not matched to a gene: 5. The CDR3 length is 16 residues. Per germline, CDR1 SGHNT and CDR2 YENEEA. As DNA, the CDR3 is TGTGCCAGCAGCTTAGATCTAACAGGGGGCAACAATGAGCAGTTCTTC. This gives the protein CASSLDLTGGNNEQFF.

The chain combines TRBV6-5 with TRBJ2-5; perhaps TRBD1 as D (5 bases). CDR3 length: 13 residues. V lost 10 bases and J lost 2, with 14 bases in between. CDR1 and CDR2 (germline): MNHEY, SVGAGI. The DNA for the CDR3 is TGTGCCACCCTTCGGGCAGGGCAAGAGACCCAGTACTTC. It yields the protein CATLRAGQETQYF.

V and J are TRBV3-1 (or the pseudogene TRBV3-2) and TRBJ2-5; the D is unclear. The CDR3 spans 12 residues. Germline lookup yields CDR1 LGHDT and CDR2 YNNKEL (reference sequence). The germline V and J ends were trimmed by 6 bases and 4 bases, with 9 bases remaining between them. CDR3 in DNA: TGTGCCAGCAGTTTGCACGGAGAGACCCAGTACTTC. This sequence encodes CASSLHGETQYF.

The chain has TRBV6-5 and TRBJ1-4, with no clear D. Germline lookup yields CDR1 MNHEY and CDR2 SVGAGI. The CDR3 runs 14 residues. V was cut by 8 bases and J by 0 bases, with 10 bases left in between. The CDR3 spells CASALLATNEKLFF. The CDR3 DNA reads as TGTGCCAGCGCCCTACTTGCAACTAATGAAAAACTGTTTTTT.

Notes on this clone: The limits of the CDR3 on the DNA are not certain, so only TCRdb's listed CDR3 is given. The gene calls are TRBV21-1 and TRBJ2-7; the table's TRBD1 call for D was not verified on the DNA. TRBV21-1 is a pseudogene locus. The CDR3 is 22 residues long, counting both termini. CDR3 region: CASSKGRDSTGQGSYFCYEQYF.

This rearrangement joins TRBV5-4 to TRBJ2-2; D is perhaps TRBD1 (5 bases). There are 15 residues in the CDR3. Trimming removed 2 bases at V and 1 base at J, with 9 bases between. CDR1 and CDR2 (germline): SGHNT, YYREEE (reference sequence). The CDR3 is CASSFDRRNTGELFF. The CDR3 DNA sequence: TGTGCCAGCAGCTTTGACAGACGGAACACCGGGGAGCTGTTTTTT.

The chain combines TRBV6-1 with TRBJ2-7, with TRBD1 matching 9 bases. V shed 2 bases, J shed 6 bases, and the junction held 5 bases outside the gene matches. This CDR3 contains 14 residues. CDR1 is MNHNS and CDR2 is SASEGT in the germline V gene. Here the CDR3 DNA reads TGTGCCAGCAGTGAACAGTGGACAGGGGCCGAGCAGTACTTC. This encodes CASSEQWTGAEQYF.

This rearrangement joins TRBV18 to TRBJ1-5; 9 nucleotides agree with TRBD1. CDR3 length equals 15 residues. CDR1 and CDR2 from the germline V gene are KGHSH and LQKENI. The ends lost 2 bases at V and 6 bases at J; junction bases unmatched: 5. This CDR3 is CASSPDRGKGQPQHF. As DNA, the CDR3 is TGTGCCAGCTCACCAGACAGGGGGAAAGGTCAGCCCCAGCATTTT.

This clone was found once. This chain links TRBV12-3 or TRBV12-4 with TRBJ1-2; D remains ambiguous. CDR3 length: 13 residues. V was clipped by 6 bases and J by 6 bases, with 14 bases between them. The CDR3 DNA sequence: TGTGCCAGCAGAACATCCGGGTTTAATGGCTACACCTTC. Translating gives CASRTSGFNGYTF.

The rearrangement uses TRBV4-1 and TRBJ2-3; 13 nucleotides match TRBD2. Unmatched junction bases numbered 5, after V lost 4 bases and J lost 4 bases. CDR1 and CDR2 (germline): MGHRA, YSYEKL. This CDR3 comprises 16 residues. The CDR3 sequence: CASSPGLAGRADTQYF. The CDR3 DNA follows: TGCGCCAGCAGCCCGGGACTAGCGGGGAGGGCAGATACGCAGTATTTT.